The present TCR beta chain was sequenced within a study of cytomegalovirus exposure and HLA in healthy donors. CDR1 is LNHDA, CDR2 SQIVND, per germline (reference sequence). The CDR3 sequence is 13 residues long. V was clipped by 9 bases and J by 3 bases, with 11 bases between them. Worth noting for this clone: The antigen is not known.

Primers for the PCR totalled 60 Vbeta and 13 Jbeta. Libraries were prepared by immunoSEQ multiplex PCR; TCRdb keeps only in-frame clonotypes and omits some of them. The sample has 150,000 to 200,000 clones; around three quarters are singletons. Regarding the study as a whole: By a later analysis, the bulk of CMV-associated TCR beta chains appeared HLA-restricted.

The receptor was isolated from a woman aged 40 to 55 in good health and CMV-seronegative. The material sequenced was PBMCs. J is TRBJ1-4 and V is TRBV19, with D perhaps matching TRBD1 (6 bases). The CDR3 DNA sequence: TGTGCCAGCAGACAGGCAGCTAATGAAAAACTGTTTTTT. Protein: CASRQAANEKLFF.